This T cell receptor (beta chain) was identified during a study of ipilimumab plus nivolumab after autologous stem cell transplantation. Study summary: A median of roughly eight nivolumab and a few ipilimumab doses were given. DLBCL patients had primary refractory or relapsed disease.

Trimming stripped 0 bases from V and 1 base from J, with 6 bases between. From germline, CDR1 is KGHSH and CDR2 LQKENI. The CDR3 contains 14 residues. Starting 14 to 28 days after autologous transplant, ipilimumab 1 mg/kg was given. Patients received nivolumab 3 mg/kg at weeks 1, 4, 7, 10, then fortnightly to week 26. TCRdb's copy holds only in-frame clones and misses some; the assay was immunoSEQ multiplex PCR. The data show tens of thousands of clones, with 65% to 85% seen just once and roughly 2% held by the top ten. The material was PBMCs, obtained in a trial of ipilimumab plus nivolumab as post-transplant consolidation. This clonotype was obtained from a male donor with diffuse large B-cell lymphoma. This chain connects TRBV18 to TRBJ2-5, with D unclear. The CDR3 loop is CASSPPNSQETQYF. In nucleotides, the CDR3 is TGTGCCAGCTCACCACCCAACAGCCAAGAGACCCAGTACTTC. Supplemented by reference TRBV18 and TRBJ2-5, the full variable domain reads NAGVMQNPRHLVRRRGQEARLRCSPMKGHSHVYWYRQLPEEGLKFMVYLQKENIIDESGMPKERFSAEFPKEGPSILRIQQVVRGDSAAYFCASSPPNSQETQYFGPGTRLLVL.